This TCR beta chain appears in the sequencing data of a study of immune evolution from preneoplasia to lung adenocarcinoma. Points from the study as a whole: Clonality was highest in normal lung, lower in later-stage lesions apparently. Normal lung had the highest top T cell clone frequencies.

With respect to this clone: Its antigen is as yet unknown.

This table comes from immunoSEQ multiplex PCR, and its TCRdb copy is limited to in-frame clones, with some not included. Found here are 14,000 or so clones, around three quarters of them singletons; the top ten hold 4.9%. Between 2014 and 2017, patients underwent resection in Japan or China. Histologic diagnosis was independently verified by two lung pathologists. The CDR3 sequence is 13 residues long. The V end was cut by 0 bases, the J end by 9 bases, with 12 bases between. Germline assignment: CDR1 GTSNPN and CDR2 SVGIG (reference sequence). The specimen sequenced was FFPE minimally invasive lung adenocarcinoma tissue. The chain combines TRBV30 with TRBJ1-5, with D unclear. The clonotype was recovered from a person between 65 and 79 years old with lung adenocarcinoma. The CDR3 spells CAWSVMVFGPQHF. CDR3 nucleotide sequence: TGTGCCTGGAGTGTCATGGTCTTTGGGCCCCAGCATTTT. The whole variable domain, filled in from reference TRBV30 and TRBJ1-5, reads SQTIHQWPATLVQPVGSPLSLECTVEGTSNPNLYWYRQAAGRGLQLLFYSVGIGQISSEVPQNLSASRPQDRQFILSSKKLLLSDSGFYLCAWSVMVFGPQHFGDGTRLSIL.